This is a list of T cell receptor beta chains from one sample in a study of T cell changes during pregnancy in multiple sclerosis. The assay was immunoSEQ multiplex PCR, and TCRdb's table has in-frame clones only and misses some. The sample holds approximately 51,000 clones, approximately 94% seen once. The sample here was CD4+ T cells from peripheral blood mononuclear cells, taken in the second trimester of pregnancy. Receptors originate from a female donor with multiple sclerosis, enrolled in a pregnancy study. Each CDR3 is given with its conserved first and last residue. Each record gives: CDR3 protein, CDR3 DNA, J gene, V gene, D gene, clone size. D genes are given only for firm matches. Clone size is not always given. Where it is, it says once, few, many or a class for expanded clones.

CDR3 protein: CASTQGAGGLYNEQFF
CDR3 DNA: TGCGCCAGCACCCAAGGGGCGGGGGGGCTCTACAATGAGCAGTTCTTC
J gene: TRBJ2-1
V gene: TRBV4-1
D gene: TRBD2
clone size: NA

CDR3 protein: CASSNRGRNTEAFF
CDR3 DNA: TGTGCCAGCAGCAACAGGGGGAGGAACACTGAAGCTTTCTTT
J gene: TRBJ1-1
V gene: TRBV6-5
D gene: TRBD1
clone size: few

CDR3 protein: CASSPPEGINSPLHF
CDR3 DNA: TGTGCCAGCTCACCACCAGAGGGAATAAATTCACCCCTCCACTTT
J gene: TRBJ1-6
V gene: TRBV18
D gene: NA
clone size: NA

CDR3 protein: CASSLGTSGGAGNTQYF
CDR3 DNA: TGTGCCAGCAGCCTCGGGACTAGCGGGGGGGCTGGGAATACGCAGTATTTT
J gene: TRBJ2-3
V gene: TRBV7-2
D gene: TRBD2
clone size: NA

CDR3 protein: CASTSAGSSTDTQYF
CDR3 DNA: TGTGCCAGCACGAGCGCGGGGTCTAGCACAGATACGCAGTATTTT
J gene: TRBJ2-3
V gene: TRBV9
D gene: NA
clone size: NA

CDR3 protein: CSVDRTGRQETQYF
CDR3 DNA: TGCAGCGTTGATAGGACAGGGCGCCAAGAGACCCAGTACTTC
J gene: TRBJ2-5
V gene: TRBV29-1
D gene: TRBD1
clone size: NA

CDR3 protein: CASSATTNEKLFF
CDR3 DNA: TGTGCCAGCAGCGCTACAACTAATGAAAAACTGTTTTTT
J gene: TRBJ1-4
V gene: TRBV7-2
D gene: NA
clone size: NA

CDR3 protein: CASSLVRGLAGGPVQFF
CDR3 DNA: TGTGCCAGCAGCTTGGTTCGCGGACTAGCGGGGGGGCCAGTGCAGTTCTTC
J gene: TRBJ2-1
V gene: TRBV13
D gene: TRBD2
clone size: NA

CDR3 protein: CASTYRVNAGELFF
CDR3 DNA: TGTGCCAGCACTTACAGGGTGAATGCCGGGGAGCTGTTTTTT
J gene: TRBJ2-2
V gene: TRBV7-9
D gene: NA
clone size: NA

CDR3 protein: CASSLDRANYGYTF
CDR3 DNA: TGTGCCAGCAGCTTGGACAGGGCAAACTATGGCTACACCTTC
J gene: TRBJ1-2
V gene: TRBV7-2
D gene: TRBD1
clone size: NA

CDR3 protein: CASSTSPPGEQYF
CDR3 DNA: TGTGCCAGCAGCACGTCCCCTCCAGGGGAGCAGTACTTC
J gene: TRBJ2-5
V gene: TRBV7-7
D gene: NA
clone size: NA

CDR3 protein: CSASAGLGYTF
CDR3 DNA: TGCAGTGCTAGTGCAGGGCTTGGCTACACCTTC
J gene: TRBJ1-2
V gene: TRBV20-1
D gene: NA
clone size: once

CDR3 protein: CAWSQGGLDTDTQYF
CDR3 DNA: TGTGCCTGGAGCCAGGGGGGACTAGATACAGATACGCAGTATTTT
J gene: TRBJ2-3
V gene: TRBV30
D gene: NA
clone size: NA

CDR3 protein: CASSFGSLPDTQYF
CDR3 DNA: TGTGCCAGCAGCTTCGGGTCTCTCCCAGATACGCAGTATTTT
J gene: TRBJ2-3
V gene: TRBV7-9
D gene: NA
clone size: NA

CDR3 protein: CASSDQGPGGEKLFF
CDR3 DNA: TGTGCCAGCAGCGACCAGGGACCGGGAGGGGAAAAACTGTTTTTT
J gene: TRBJ1-4
V gene: TRBV2
D gene: NA
clone size: NA

CDR3 protein: CASSLYRGRTEAFF
CDR3 DNA: TGTGCCAGCAGCCTATACAGGGGGAGGACTGAAGCTTTCTTT
J gene: TRBJ1-1
V gene: TRBV14
D gene: TRBD1
clone size: once

CDR3 protein: CASSTGGVSYEQYF
CDR3 DNA: TGTGCCAGCAGCACCGGCGGGGTCTCCTACGAGCAGTACTTC
J gene: TRBJ2-7
V gene: TRBV9
D gene: NA
clone size: few

CDR3 protein: CASRTGATYEQYF
CDR3 DNA: TGTGCCAGCAGGACAGGGGCTACCTACGAGCAGTACTTC
J gene: TRBJ2-7
V gene: TRBV6-5
D gene: TRBD1
clone size: NA

CDR3 protein: CASSASSGGADEQYF
CDR3 DNA: TGTGCCAGCAGCGCCTCCAGCGGGGGGGCGGACGAGCAGTACTTC
J gene: TRBJ2-7
V gene: TRBV9
D gene: TRBD2
clone size: NA

CDR3 protein: CASSLLGGSEAFF
CDR3 DNA: TGTGCCAGCAGCTTATTAGGGGGCTCTGAAGCTTTCTTT
J gene: TRBJ1-1
V gene: TRBV7-3
D gene: TRBD1
clone size: NA

CDR3 protein: CASRGVAGVFNEQFF
CDR3 DNA: TGTGCCAGCAGGGGGGTTGCGGGGGTCTTCAATGAGCAGTTCTTC
J gene: TRBJ2-1
V gene: TRBV6-6
D gene: TRBD2
clone size: NA

CDR3 protein: CASAARDNTDTQYF
CDR3 DNA: TGTGCCAGTGCCGCCAGGGATAACACAGATACGCAGTATTTT
J gene: TRBJ2-3
V gene: TRBV19
D gene: NA
clone size: once

CDR3 protein: CASSQEGSGGWTGELFF
CDR3 DNA: TGCGCCAGCAGCCAAGAGGGCAGCGGGGGATGGACCGGGGAGCTGTTTTTT
J gene: TRBJ2-2
V gene: TRBV4-3
D gene: TRBD2
clone size: NA

CDR3 protein: CASSLGGTYEQYF
CDR3 DNA: TGTGCCAGCAGCCTGGGCGGGACCTACGAGCAGTACTTC
J gene: TRBJ2-7
V gene: TRBV11-3
D gene: NA
clone size: NA